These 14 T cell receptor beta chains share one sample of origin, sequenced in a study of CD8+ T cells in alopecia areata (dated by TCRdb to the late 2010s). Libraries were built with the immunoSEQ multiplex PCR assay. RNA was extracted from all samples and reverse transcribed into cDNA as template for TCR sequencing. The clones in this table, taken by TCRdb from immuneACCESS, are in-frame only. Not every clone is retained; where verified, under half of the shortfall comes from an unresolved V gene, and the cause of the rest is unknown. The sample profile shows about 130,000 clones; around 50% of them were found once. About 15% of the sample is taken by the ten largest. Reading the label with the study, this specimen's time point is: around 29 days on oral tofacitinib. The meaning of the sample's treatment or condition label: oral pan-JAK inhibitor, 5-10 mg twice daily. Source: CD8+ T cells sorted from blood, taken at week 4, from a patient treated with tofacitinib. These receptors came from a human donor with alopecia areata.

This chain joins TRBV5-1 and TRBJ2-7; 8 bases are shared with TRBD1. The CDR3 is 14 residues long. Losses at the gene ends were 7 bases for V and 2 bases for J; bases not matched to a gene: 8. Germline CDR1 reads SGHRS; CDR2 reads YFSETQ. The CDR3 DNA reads TGCGCCAGCCAGAACAGGGGGGCCCCCTACGAGCAGTACTTC. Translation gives CASQNRGAPYEQYF.

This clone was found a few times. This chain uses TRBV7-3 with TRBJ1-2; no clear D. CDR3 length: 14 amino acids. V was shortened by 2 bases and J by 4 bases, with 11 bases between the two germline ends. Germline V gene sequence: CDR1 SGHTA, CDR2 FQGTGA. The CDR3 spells CASSLQDGGYGYTF. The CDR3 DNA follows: TGTGCCAGCAGCTTACAGGATGGCGGCTATGGCTACACCTTC.

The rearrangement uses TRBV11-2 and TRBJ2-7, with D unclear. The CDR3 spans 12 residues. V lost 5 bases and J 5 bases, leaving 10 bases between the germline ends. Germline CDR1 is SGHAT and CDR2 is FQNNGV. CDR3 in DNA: TGTGCCAGCAGCGCTAGGGTCCACGAGCAGTACTTC. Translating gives CASSARVHEQYF.

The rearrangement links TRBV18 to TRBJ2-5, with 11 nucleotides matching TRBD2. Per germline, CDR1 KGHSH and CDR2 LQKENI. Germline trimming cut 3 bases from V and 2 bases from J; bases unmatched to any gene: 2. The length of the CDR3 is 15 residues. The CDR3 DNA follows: TGTGCCAGCTCACCGGGACTAGCGGAGCAAGAGACCCAGTACTTC. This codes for CASSPGLAEQETQYF.

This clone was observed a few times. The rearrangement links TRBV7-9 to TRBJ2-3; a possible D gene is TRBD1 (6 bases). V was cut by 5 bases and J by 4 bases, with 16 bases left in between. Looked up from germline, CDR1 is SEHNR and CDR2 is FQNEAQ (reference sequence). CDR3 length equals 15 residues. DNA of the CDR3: TGTGCCAGCAGCCGGGACATCTCAGGCCCAGATACGCAGTATTTT. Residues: CASSRDISGPDTQYF.

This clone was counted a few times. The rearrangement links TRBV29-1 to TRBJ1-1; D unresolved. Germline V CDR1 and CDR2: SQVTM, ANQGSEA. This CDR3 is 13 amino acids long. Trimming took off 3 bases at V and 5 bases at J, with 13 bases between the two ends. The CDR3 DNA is TGCAGCGTTGATCGCCGGGGTGAGACTGAAGCTTTCTTT. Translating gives CSVDRRGETEAFF.

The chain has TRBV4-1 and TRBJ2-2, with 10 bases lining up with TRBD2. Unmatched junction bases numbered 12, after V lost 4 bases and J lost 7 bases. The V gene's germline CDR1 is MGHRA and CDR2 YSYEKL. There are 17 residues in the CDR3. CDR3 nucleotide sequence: TGCGCCAGCAGCCCACGGGCTAGCGGGGGCCTGGGCGGGGAGCTGTTTTTT. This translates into CASSPRASGGLGGELFF.

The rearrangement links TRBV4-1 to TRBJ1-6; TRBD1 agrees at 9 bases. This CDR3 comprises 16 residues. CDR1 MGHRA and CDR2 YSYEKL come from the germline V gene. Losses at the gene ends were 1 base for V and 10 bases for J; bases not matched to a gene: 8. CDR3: CASSQATGGEESPLHF. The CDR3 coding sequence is TGCGCCAGCAGCCAAGCGACAGGGGGTGAGGAATCACCCCTCCACTTT.

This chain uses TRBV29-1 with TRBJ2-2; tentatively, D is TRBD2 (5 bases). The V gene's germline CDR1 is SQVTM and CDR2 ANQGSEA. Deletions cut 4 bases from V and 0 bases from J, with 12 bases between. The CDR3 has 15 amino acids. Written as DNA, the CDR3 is TGCAGCGTTGTGTCAGGCGGGTCGAACACCGGGGAGCTGTTTTTT. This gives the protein CSVVSGGSNTGELFF.

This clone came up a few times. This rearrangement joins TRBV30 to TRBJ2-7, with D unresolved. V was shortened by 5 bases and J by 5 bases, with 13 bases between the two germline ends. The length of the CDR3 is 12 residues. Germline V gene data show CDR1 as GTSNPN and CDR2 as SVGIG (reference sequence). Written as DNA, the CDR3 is TGTGCCTGGTTGGTGGACGGCCACGAGCAGTACTTC. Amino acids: CAWLVDGHEQYF.

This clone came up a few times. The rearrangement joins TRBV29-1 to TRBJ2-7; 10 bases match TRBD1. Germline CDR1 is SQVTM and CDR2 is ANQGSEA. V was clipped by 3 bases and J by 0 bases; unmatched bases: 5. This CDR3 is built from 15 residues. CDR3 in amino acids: CSVEDRQGASYEQYF. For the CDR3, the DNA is TGCAGCGTTGAGGACCGACAGGGGGCCTCCTACGAGCAGTACTTC.

CDR3 region: CAWTTGGTEAFF. For the CDR3, the DNA is TGTGCCTGGACTACAGGGGGCACTGAAGCTTTCTTT. The gene calls are TRBV30 and TRBJ1-1, with TRBD1 identical over 8 bases. The V segment lost 4 bases and the J segment 4 bases; nucleotides outside the gene matches: 2. The CDR3 consists of 12 residues. Per the germline V gene, CDR1 is GTSNPN and CDR2 is SVGIG (reference sequence).

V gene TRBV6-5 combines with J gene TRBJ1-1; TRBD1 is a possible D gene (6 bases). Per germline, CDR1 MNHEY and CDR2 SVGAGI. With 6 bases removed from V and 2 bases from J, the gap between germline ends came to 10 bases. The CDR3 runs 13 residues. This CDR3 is CASSLQGNTEAFF. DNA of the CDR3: TGTGCCAGCAGCCTACAGGGAAACACTGAAGCTTTCTTT.

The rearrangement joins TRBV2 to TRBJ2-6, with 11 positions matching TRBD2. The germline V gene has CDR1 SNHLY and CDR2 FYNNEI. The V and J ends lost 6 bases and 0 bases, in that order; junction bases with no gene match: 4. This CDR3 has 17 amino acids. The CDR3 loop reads CASRTTSGVSGANVLTF. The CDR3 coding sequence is TGTGCCAGCAGAACGACTAGCGGGGTCTCTGGGGCCAACGTCCTGACTTTC.